This T cell receptor (beta chain) appears in the sequencing data of a study of blood T cell repertoires in COVID-19. Study details: COVID-19 samples, acute and convalescent, were from the United States, Italy and Spain. Sample material is recorded as cDNA or gDNA derived from T cells, B-cell-depleted T cells, or PBMCs.

This clone was detected once. Original analysis: Using reference gene primer amplification, nucleated cell counts were estimated. Clones were sequenced by immunoSEQ multiplex PCR, and TCRdb holds only the in-frame ones, with some missing. V, J and clone size derive from that table, while D and trimming were established from the DNA sequence. The sample lists tens of thousands of clones, over 85% occurring once. The receptor was derived from a human donor with active COVID-19. The donor label of this sample is uncertain. Sequenced sample: peripheral blood.

This CDR3 reads CASSLVLQGINYGYTF. CDR3 nucleotide sequence: TGTGCCAGCAGCTTAGTTCTACAGGGAATCAACTATGGCTACACCTTC. J is TRBJ1-2 and V is TRBV11-3; perhaps TRBD1 as D (6 bases). This CDR3 has 16 residues. Germline lookup yields CDR1 SGHNT and CDR2 YENEEA. Trimming removed 1 base from V and 2 bases from J, with 14 bases in between.